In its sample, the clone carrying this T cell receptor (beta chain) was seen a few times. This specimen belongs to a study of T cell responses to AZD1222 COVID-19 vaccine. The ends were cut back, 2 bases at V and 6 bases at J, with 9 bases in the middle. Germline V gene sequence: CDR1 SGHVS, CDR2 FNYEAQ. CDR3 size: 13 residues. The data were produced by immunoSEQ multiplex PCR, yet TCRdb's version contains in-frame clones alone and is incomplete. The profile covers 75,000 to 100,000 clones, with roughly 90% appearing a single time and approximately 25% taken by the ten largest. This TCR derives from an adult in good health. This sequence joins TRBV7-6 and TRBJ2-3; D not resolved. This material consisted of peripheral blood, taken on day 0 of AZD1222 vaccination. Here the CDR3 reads CASSLFSQDTQYF. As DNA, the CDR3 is TGTGCCAGCAGCTTATTTTCCCAGGATACGCAGTATTTT.